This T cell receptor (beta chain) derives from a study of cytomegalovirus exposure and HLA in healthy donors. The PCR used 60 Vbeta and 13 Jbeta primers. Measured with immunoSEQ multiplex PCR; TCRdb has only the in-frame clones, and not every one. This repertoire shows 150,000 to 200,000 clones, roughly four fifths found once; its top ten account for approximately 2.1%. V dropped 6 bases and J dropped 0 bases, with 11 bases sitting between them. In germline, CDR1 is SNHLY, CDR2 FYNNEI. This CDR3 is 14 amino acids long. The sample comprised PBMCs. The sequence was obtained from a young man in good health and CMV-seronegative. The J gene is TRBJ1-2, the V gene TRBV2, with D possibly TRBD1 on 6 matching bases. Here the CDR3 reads CASSGDISNYGYTF. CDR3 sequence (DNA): TGTGCCAGCAGCGGGGACATATCTAACTATGGCTACACCTTC.